The clone carrying this TCR beta chain has a handful of counts. The antigen is unknown. The record originates from a study of beta chain features in type 1 diabetes. Broader study findings: When VDJ junctions were examined, type 1 diabetes patients showed fewer insertions and more deletions. A moderate, significant TCRB CDR3 shortening appeared in type 1 diabetes across four CD4+ subsets.

Since all of the isolated RNA was reverse transcribed, expressed TCRB transcripts were what got sequenced. The method was immunoSEQ multiplex PCR; TCRdb's version includes in-frame clones alone and lacks a portion of them. The data hold 500,000 to 650,000 clones, with 9.5% to 15% observed a single time. This CDR3 has 13 residues. Germline V gene sequence: CDR1 SGHRS, CDR2 YFSETQ. Trimming left V 2 bases short and J 5 bases short, with 10 bases between. This chain connects TRBV5-1 to TRBJ1-2; D call uncertain. The sample consisted of naive CD4+ T cells from blood. This clonotype originated in a man younger than 40 with type 1 diabetes. This chain's CDR3 is CASSFAPTYGYTF. The CDR3 DNA sequence: TGCGCCAGCAGCTTCGCTCCAACGTATGGCTACACCTTC.